This T cell receptor beta chain stems from a study of blood T cells in healthy people across ages. Study-wide results and limits: Per million T cells, TCR beta diversity dropped roughly linearly as age increased.

Regarding this clonotype: Antigen: not known.

Germline V gives CDR1 SGDLS, CDR2 YYNGEE. This CDR3 has 15 residues. V lost 1 base to trimming and J lost 3 bases, with 10 bases between them. For the second PCR, which ran for roughly 7 to 11 cycles, a sample-barcoded 5' primer and a J-beta primer mix were used. TCRdb analysed the 5' RACE reads with MiXCR anew, one entry per CDR3 protein. This sample has around 1.5 million distinct CDR3 sequences, with around 36% found just once. What was sequenced was blood. The sequence derives from a woman in her thirties in good health. V is TRBV9 and J is TRBJ2-2; D is perhaps TRBD1 (5 bases). The CDR3 loop is CASSVTLRDTGELFF. Written as DNA, the CDR3 is TGTGCCAGCAGCGTAACTCTCAGGGACACCGGGGAGCTGTTTTTT.